The 13 T cell receptor beta chains reported below all come from one sample, sequenced in a study of patients and donors after allogeneic stem cell transplantation. TCRdb ran MiXCR on the RT-PCR reads and lists one entry per CDR3 protein. The sample holds roughly 200,000 distinct CDR3 sequences, more than 35% seen once. Sequences were obtained from blood, either unsorted or a sorted T cell fraction (not recorded which). The receptors originated from a human donor who was either an allogeneic HSCT recipient or a stem cell or donor lymphocyte infusion donor (not recorded which). It is not recorded whose cells these are; they may come from a transplant donor.

This clonotype was detected a few times. This chain links TRBV10-2 with TRBJ1-4, with D possibly matching TRBD1 (6 bases). Trimming pared 2 bases from V and 8 bases from J, leaving 12 bases between. The germline gives CDR1 WSHSY, CDR2 SAAADI. This CDR3 has 14 residues. Written as DNA, the CDR3 is TGCGCCAGCAGTGAGGTGGGGGGCTGGGAAAAACTGTTTTTT. It encodes CASSEVGGWEKLFF.

The chain couples TRBV5-1 to TRBJ2-7; 7 bases are shared with TRBD1. The CDR3 spans 15 residues. V was clipped by 4 bases and J by 3 bases; unmatched bases: 10. Germline V CDR1 and CDR2: SGHRS, YFSETQ. For the CDR3, the DNA is TGCGCCAGCAGCACCTCTCTACAGGGGAACTACGAGCAGTACTTC. Translation gives CASSTSLQGNYEQYF.

V is TRBV20-1 and J is TRBJ2-2; no clear D. The germline V and J ends were trimmed by 3 bases and 5 bases, with 4 bases remaining between them. The CDR3 contains 11 residues. Germline V gene data show CDR1 as DFQATT and CDR2 as SNEGSKA (reference sequence). The CDR3 spells CSARRTGELFF. The CDR3 coding sequence is TGCAGTGCTAGGCGGACCGGGGAGCTGTTTTTT.

This clonotype has only a few counts. V usage is TRBV20-1 and J usage is TRBJ1-4; D gene unclear. Germline CDR1 reads DFQATT; CDR2 reads SNEGSKA (reference sequence). This CDR3 comprises 12 residues. V was cut by 3 bases and J by 8 bases, with 10 bases left in between. CDR3 in amino acids: CSASLQSEKLFF. The CDR3, as DNA: TGCAGTGCTAGTCTTCAGAGCGAAAAACTGTTTTTT.

The chain carries TRBV4-3 and TRBJ2-3; a weak D match, TRBD2 (7 bases). The CDR3 length is 15 residues. Germline CDR1 and CDR2: LGHNA and YSLEER. V gave up 0 bases and J gave up 6 bases, with 13 bases separating them. CDR3 loop: CASSQDFRGADTQYF. The DNA of the CDR3 is TGCGCCAGCAGCCAAGATTTCCGGGGGGCGGATACGCAGTATTTT.

The rearrangement uses TRBV28 and TRBJ1-2; D is unresolved. Germline lookup yields CDR1 MDHEN and CDR2 SYDVKM. The CDR3 is 12 amino acids. Trimming pared 3 bases from V and 8 bases from J, leaving 10 bases between. The CDR3 DNA follows: TGTGCCAGCAGTTTTGGGGTTGAAGGCTACACCTTC. It encodes CASSFGVEGYTF.

The rearrangement links TRBV7-2 to TRBJ2-3; D remains ambiguous. This CDR3 is built from 12 residues. Trimming took off 0 bases at V and 4 bases at J, with 2 bases between the two ends. The germline CDR1 and CDR2 sequences are SGHTA and FQGNSA. The CDR3 nucleotides are TGTGCCAGCAGCTTAGCGGCAGATACGCAGTATTTT. Residues: CASSLAADTQYF.

The J gene is TRBJ1-5, the V gene TRBV6-1; 9 bases line up with TRBD1. V gave up 4 bases and J gave up 6 bases; unmatched junction bases: 7. The CDR3 is 15 residues long. The germline gives CDR1 MNHNS, CDR2 SASEGT. The DNA for the CDR3 is TGTGCCAGCAGTGCACAGGGGGCTGGTAGTCAGCCCCAGCATTTT. Encoded protein: CASSAQGAGSQPQHF.

The rearrangement joins TRBV5-4 to TRBJ1-6; D unresolved. V gave up 5 bases and J gave up 13 bases, with 13 bases separating them. This CDR3 has 12 amino acids. From germline, CDR1 is SGHNT and CDR2 YYREEE (reference sequence). CDR3 nucleotides: TGTGCCAGCAGTCGAGCCGGGTTCCCCCTCCACTTT. It specifies CASSRAGFPLHF.

V and J are TRBV5-1 and TRBJ2-3; D is ambiguous. Between the trimmed V and J ends, which lost 4 bases and 0 bases, there was a span of 12 bases. The CDR3 is made up of 15 amino acids. Germline CDR1 reads SGHRS; CDR2 reads YFSETQ. Written as DNA, the CDR3 is TGCGCCAGCAGCAGCTATCCGGACAGCACAGATACGCAGTATTTT. Its translation: CASSSYPDSTDTQYF.

This rearrangement joins TRBV25-1 to TRBJ2-1; TRBD2 agrees at 10 bases. CDR3 size: 16 residues. V trimming: 6 bases; J trimming: 2 bases; junction bases outside the gene matches: 7. From germline, CDR1 is MGHDK and CDR2 SYGVNS. CDR3 sequence (DNA): TGTGCCAGCAGCTTGTTTAGCGGGGGGCCCTACAATGAGCAGTTCTTC. Encoded protein: CASSLFSGGPYNEQFF. Full variable domain (outside the CDR3, taken from reference TRBV25-1 and TRBJ2-1): EADIYQTPRYLVIGTGKKITLECSQTMGHDKMYWYQQDPGMELHLIHYSYGVNSTEKGDLSSESTVSRIRTEHFPLTLESARPSHTSQYLCASSLFSGGPYNEQFFGPGTRLTVL.

This clonotype was seen a handful of times. CDR3 protein: CASTPSGNTIYF. DNA for the CDR3: TGTGCCAGCACCCCCTCTGGAAACACCATATATTTT. The chain couples TRBV12-3 or TRBV12-4 to TRBJ1-3; D remains unclear. The CDR3 has 12 amino acids. Trimming cost V 7 bases and J 0 bases, with 4 bases left between them.

This sequence joins TRBV18 and TRBJ1-4, with D hard to call. The germline V gene encodes CDR1 KGHSH and CDR2 LQKENI. The V and J ends lost 1 base and 5 bases respectively, with 8 bases between them. The CDR3 spans 14 residues. This CDR3 reads CASSPLGPNEKLFF. The CDR3 DNA reads TGTGCCAGCTCACCACTGGGCCCCAATGAAAAACTGTTTTTT.